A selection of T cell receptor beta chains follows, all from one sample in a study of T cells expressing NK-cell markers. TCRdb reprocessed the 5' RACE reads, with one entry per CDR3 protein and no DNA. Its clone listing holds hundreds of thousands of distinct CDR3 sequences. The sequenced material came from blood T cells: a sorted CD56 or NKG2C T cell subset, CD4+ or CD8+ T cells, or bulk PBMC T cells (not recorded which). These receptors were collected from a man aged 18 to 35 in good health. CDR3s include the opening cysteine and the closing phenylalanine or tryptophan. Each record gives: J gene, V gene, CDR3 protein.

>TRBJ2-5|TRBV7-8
CASCKASGSTGETQYF
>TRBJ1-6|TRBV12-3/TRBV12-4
CASSLLDNSPLHF
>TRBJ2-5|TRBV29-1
CSAGEGGGIQETQYF
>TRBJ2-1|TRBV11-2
CASSLDWAGGFSYNEQFF
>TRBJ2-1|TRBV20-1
CSALAGNYNEQFF
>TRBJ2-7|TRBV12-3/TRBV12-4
CASRDGQAAGQYF
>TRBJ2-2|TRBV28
CASSLQQISGELFF
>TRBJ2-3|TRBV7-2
CASSWSGQSTDTQYF
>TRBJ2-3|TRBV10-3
CAIMALAGWDTQYF
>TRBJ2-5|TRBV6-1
CASSAIRIEETQYF
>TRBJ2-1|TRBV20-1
CSAWGGGEQFF
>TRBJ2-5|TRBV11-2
CASSLAQGGRETQYF
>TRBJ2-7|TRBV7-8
CASSPGTVYEQYF
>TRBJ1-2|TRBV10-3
CAISESRSDGYTF
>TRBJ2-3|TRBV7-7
CASSSGTYTDTQYF
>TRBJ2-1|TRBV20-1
CSASPGRSNEQFF
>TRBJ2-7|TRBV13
CASSHGSRSEQYF
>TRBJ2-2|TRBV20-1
CSASRRLAANTGELFF
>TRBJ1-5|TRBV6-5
CASSRGGSQPQHF
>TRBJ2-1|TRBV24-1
CATSDPGSRDNEQFF
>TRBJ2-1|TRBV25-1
CASSLLAGGAAGNEQFF
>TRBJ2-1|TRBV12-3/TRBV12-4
CASSDLDWAGGSYNEQFF
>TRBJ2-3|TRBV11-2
CASLKPASTDTQYF
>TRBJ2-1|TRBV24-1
CATSDLPSSGKVEQFF
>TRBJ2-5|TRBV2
CASSRRLAGVDETQYF
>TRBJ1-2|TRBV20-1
CSARAGQWGYTF
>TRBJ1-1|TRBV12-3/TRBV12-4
CASRPDGSYTEAFF
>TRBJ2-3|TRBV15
CATSQSGLVTDTQYF
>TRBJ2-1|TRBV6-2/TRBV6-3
CASSYPRRRRSYNEQFF
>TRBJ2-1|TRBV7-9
CASSSPDGLVPVEQFF
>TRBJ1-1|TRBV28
CASSVVHPNTEAFF